This T cell receptor (beta chain) was identified in a study of tissue T cells after allogeneic stem cell transplantation. Documented time point: mouse harvest day 7 after allogeneic transplant. The graft held 10^6 splenic CD5+ T cells and 10^7 T-cell-depleted bone marrow cells. A remark on this clone: Any gene name here is a mouse gene name. The read falls 1 residue short of the CDR3 end, and the missing part is taken from the germline J gene.

The V gene lost 5 bases and the J gene lost 2 bases, with 10 bases spanning the gap. CDR1 and CDR2 (germline): KGHPV, FQNQEV (reference sequence). The CDR3 length is 15 residues. TCRdb's table, derived via immunoSEQ multiplex PCR, lists solely in-frame clones and lacks some. The data contain roughly 7,200 clones, more than 40% of them singletons. Material: gut tissue. The chain uses TRBV26 and TRBJ1-6; weak D call: TRBD1 (6 bases). TRBJ1-6 is annotated as an ORF whose role is uncertain. The receptor was derived from a female BALB/c mouse given C57BL/6 T cells with graft-versus-host disease after an allogeneic hematopoietic cell transplant. CDR3 residues: CASSSGTTYNSPLYF. Partial CDR3 DNA: TGTGCCAGCAGTTCCGGGACAACCTATAATTCGCCCCTCTAC.